This T cell receptor beta chain stems from a study of blood T cell repertoires in COVID-19. Study context: There were acute and convalescent COVID-19 samples, and they came from the United States, Italy and Spain.

The table came from immunoSEQ multiplex PCR; TCRdb's copy has only in-frame clones and leaves some out. Of 120,000 or so clones listed, about 80% are singletons. This clone was seen once. CDR1 is WSHSY, CDR2 SAAADI, per germline. This CDR3 is 13 amino acids long. The V gene lost 5 bases and the J gene lost 4 bases, with 10 bases spanning the gap. Sequenced: peripheral blood. The V call is TRBV10-2, the J call TRBJ2-3; D may be TRBD1 (6 bases). The TCR sequence derives from a woman aged 50 to 65 with acute or convalescent COVID-19. The CDR3: CASSPQGPDTQYF. The CDR3 DNA follows: TGCGCCAGCAGTCCACAGGGCCCAGATACGCAGTATTTT.